This T cell receptor (beta chain) is from a study of human T cells and chemical hapten exposure. On the study more broadly: There were weekly diphenylcyclopropenone doses to the scalp for patients throughout the approximately 25-week study.

This clonotype appeared many times. A single record per CDR3 protein comes from TCRdb applying MiXCR to the RACE reads. The table has more than 300,000 distinct CDR3 sequences, 5.5% seen once; the top ten hold around 8%. The germline CDR1 and CDR2 sequences are SGHKS and YYEKEE (reference sequence). V was clipped by 1 base and J by 3 bases, with 10 bases between them. The CDR3 has 14 amino acids. The time point: pre-sensitization, week 0. This sample's treatment: therapeutic diphenylcyclopropenone sensitization with weekly scalp DPC. This TCR derives from a woman under 30 with alopecia areata. Some clones in this sample may be carry-over from other donors' samples. V and J are TRBV5-5 and TRBJ1-2; D is undetermined. The material was whole blood, obtained in connection with sensitization to the hapten diphenylcyclopropenone (DPC). CDR3 amino acids: CASSLLEIYYGYTF. DNA of the CDR3: TGTGCCAGCAGCTTGCTAGAGATTTACTATGGCTACACCTTC.